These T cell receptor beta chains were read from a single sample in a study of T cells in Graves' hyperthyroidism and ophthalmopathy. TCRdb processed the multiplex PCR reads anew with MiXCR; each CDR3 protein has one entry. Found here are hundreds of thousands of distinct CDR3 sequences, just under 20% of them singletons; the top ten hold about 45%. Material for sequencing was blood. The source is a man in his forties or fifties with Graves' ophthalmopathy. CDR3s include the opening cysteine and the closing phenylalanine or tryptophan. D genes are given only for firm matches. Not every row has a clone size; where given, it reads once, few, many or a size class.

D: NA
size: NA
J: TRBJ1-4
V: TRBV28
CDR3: CASGRNEKLFF
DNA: TGTGCCAGCGGGAGAAATGAAAAACTGTTTTTT

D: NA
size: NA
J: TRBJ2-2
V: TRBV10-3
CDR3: CAISESGENTGELFF
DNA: TGTGCCATCAGTGAGTCCGGCGAGAACACCGGGGAGCTGTTTTTT

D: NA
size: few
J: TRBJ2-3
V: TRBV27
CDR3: CASSPGFAASTDTQYF
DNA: TGTGCCAGCAGTCCGGGCTTTGCGGCTAGCACAGATACGCAGTATTTT

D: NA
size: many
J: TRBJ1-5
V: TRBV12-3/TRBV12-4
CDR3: CASSHTRNQPQHF
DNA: TGTGCCAGCAGCCACACCCGCAATCAGCCCCAGCATTTT

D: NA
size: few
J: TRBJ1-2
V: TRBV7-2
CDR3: CASSFTGTSNYGYTF
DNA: TGTGCCAGCAGCTTTACCGGGACATCTAACTATGGCTACACCTTC

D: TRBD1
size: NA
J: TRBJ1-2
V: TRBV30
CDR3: CAWSDGGTGDGYTF
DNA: TGTGCCTGGAGTGACGGTGGGACAGGGGATGGCTACACCTTC

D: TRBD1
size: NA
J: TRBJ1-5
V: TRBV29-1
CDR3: CSVLDREHQPQHF
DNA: TGCAGCGTTTTGGACAGGGAGCATCAGCCCCAGCATTTT

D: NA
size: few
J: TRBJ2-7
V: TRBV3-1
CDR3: CASSQFPITVEQYF
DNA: TGTGCCAGCAGCCAATTCCCAATTACCGTCGAGCAGTACTTC

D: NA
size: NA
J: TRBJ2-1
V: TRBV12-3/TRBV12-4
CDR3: CASSPPRTAYNEQFF
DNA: TGTGCCAGCAGCCCTCCCAGGACTGCCTACAATGAGCAGTTCTTC

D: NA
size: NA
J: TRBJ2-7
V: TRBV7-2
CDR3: CASSPQYGSSYEQYF
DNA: TGTGCCAGCAGCCCCCAATACGGGTCCTCCTACGAGCAGTACTTC